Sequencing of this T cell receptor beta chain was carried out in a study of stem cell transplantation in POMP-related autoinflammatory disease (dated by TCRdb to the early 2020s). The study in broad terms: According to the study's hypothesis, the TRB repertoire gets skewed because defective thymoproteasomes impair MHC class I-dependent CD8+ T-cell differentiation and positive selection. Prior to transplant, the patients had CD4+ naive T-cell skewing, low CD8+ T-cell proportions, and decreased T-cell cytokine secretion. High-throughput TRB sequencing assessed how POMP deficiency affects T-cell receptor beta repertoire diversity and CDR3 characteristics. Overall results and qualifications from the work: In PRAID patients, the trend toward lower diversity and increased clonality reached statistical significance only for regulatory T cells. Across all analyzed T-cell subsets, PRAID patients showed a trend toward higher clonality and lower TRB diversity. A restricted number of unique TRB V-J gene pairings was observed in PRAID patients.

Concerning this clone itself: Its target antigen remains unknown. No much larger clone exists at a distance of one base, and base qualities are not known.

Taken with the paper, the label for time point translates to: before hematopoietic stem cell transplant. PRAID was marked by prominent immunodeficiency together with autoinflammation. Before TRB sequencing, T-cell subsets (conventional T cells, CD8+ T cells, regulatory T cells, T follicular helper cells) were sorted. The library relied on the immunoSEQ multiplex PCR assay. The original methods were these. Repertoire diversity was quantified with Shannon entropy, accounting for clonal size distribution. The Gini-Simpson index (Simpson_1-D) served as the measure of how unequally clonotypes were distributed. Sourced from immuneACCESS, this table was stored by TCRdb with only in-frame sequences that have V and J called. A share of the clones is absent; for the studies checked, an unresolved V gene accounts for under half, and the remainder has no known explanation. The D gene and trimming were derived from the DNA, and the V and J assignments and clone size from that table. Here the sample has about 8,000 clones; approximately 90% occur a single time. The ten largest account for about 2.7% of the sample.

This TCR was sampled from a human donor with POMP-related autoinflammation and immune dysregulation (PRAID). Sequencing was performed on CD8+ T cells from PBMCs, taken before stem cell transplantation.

The nucleotides are TGTGCCAGTAGTATAGGGGGTGTGGGGACGACCCAGTACTTC. The encoded protein is CASSIGGVGTTQYF. The rearranged segments are TRBV19 and TRBJ2-5; the D gene is tentatively TRBD1 or TRBD2, each matching 5 bases. V and J lose 1 base and 7 bases, and a span of 13 bases separates them. The CDR3 contains 14 residues, cysteine and phenylalanine counted. Only the CDR3 DNA is retained, 42 bases long and in frame from the first base. Reading the germline V gene (reference sequence) gives CDR1 LNHDA and CDR2 SQIVND. The entire variable domain, with the stretches around the CDR3 drawn from the reference TRBV19 and TRBJ2-5 proteins, is DGGITQSPKYLFRKEGQNVTLSCEQNLNHDAMYWYRQDPGQGLRLIYYSQIVNDFQKGDIAEGYSVSREKKESFPLTVTSAQKNPTAFYLCASSIGGVGTTQYFGPGTRLLVL.